This T cell receptor (beta chain) originates from a study of regulatory T cells in long-lasting Graves disease. General study points: Gene preferences differed: TRBV28, TRBJ1-2, TRBJ2-5 in persistent cases.

Library construction for TCR beta used iRepertoire HTBI primers and Arm-PCR of CDR3 regions. TCRdb ran MiXCR on the multiplex PCR reads and lists one entry per CDR3 protein. Here the sample spans some 400,000 distinct CDR3 sequences, about 15% being singletons. As for time point: newly diagnosed GD, antithyroid drugs for less than 3 months. Preparation of the TCR library used RNA extracted from PBMCs. Graves' disease diagnoses followed American Thyroid Association guidelines. Points on this clonotype: Its antigen is unknown.

The CDR3 loop spans 14 amino acids. Looked up from germline, CDR1 is LGHDT and CDR2 is YNNKEL (reference sequence). Trimming shortened V by 3 bases and J by 5 bases, and 11 bases separated the two germline ends. These records were also assigned to another study, of T cells in Graves' hyperthyroidism and ophthalmopathy. As that report states: Also found in blood were most expanded thyroid clonotypes above 0.001.

This specimen consisted of peripheral blood mononuclear cells (PBMCs), obtained at new diagnosis, from a patient treated with antithyroid drugs. The chain carries TRBV3-1 and TRBJ2-1, with D perhaps given as TRBD1 or TRBD2 (5 bases each). The TCR originated in a woman aged 30 to 39 with Graves disease. The CDR3 coding sequence is TGTGCCAGCAGCCAGGGGGACGCTCACAATGAGCAGTTCTTC. This codes for CASSQGDAHNEQFF.